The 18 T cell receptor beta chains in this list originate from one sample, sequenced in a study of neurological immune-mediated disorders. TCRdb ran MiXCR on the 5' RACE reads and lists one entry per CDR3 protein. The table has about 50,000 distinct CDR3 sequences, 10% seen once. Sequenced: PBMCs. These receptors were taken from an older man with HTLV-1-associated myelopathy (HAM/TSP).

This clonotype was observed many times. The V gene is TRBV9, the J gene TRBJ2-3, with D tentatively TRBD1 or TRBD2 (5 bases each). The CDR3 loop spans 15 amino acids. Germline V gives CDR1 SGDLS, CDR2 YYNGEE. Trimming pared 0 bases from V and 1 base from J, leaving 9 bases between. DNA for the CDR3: TGTGCCAGCAGCGTAGGGTCGGGGCGCACAGATACGCAGTATTTT. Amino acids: CASSVGSGRTDTQYF. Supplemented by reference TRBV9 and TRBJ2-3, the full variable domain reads DSGVTQTPKHLITATGQRVTLRCSPRSGDLSVYWYQQSLDQGLQFLIQYYNGEERAKGNILERFSAQQFPDLHSELNLSSLELGDSALYFCASSVGSGRTDTQYFGPGTRLTVL.

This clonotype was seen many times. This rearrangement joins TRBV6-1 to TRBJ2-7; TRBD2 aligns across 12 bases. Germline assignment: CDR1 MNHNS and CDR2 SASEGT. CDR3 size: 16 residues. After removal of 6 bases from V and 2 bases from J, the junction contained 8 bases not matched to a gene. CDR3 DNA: TGTGCCAGCAGGGCACGACTAGCGGGAGTGCCCTACGAGCAGTACTTC. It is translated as CASRARLAGVPYEQYF.

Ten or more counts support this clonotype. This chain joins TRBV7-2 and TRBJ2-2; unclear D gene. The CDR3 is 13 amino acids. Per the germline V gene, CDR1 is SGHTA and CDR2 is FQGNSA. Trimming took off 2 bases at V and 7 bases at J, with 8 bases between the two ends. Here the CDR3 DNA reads TGTGCCAGCAGCTTACTGGCACTCGGGGAGCTGTTTTTT. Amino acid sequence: CASSLLALGELFF.

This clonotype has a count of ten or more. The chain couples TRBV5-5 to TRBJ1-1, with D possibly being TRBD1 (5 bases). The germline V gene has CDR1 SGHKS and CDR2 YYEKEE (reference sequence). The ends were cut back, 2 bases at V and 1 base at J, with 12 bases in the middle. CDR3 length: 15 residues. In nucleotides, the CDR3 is TGTGCCAGCAGCTTTCGATGGCAGGGGAACACTGAAGCTTTCTTT. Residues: CASSFRWQGNTEAFF.

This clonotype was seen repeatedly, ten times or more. This chain's CDR3 is CASSLGLNEQFF. The CDR3 region has the DNA TGTGCCAGCAGCTTGGGCCTCAATGAGCAGTTCTTC. This chain uses TRBV5-5 with TRBJ2-1; D is ambiguous. CDR3 size: 12 residues. The V gene lost 0 bases and the J gene lost 6 bases, with 4 bases spanning the gap. CDR1 is SGHKS, CDR2 YYEKEE, per germline (reference sequence). Full variable domain (missing parts from reference TRBV5-5 and TRBJ2-1): DAGVTQSPTHLIKTRGQQVTLRCSPISGHKSVSWYQQVLGQGPQFIFQYYEKEERGRGNFPDRFSARQFPNYSSELNVNALLLGDSALYLCASSLGLNEQFFGPGTRLTVL.

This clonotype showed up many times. CDR3 in amino acids: CSASVFRGYEQYF. For the CDR3, the DNA is TGCAGTGCTTCTGTTTTCAGGGGCTACGAGCAGTACTTC. This chain connects TRBV20-1 to TRBJ2-7; weak D call: TRBD1 (6 bases). The V gene's germline CDR1 is DFQATT and CDR2 SNEGSKA (reference sequence). Trimming cost V 5 bases and J 3 bases, with 14 bases left between them. The length of the CDR3 is 13 residues.

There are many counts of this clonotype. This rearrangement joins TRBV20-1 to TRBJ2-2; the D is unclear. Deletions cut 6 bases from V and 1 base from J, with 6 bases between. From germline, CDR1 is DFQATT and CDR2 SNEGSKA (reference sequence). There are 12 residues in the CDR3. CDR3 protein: CSAYQNTGELFF. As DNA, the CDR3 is TGCAGTGCCTACCAGAACACCGGGGAGCTGTTTTTT.

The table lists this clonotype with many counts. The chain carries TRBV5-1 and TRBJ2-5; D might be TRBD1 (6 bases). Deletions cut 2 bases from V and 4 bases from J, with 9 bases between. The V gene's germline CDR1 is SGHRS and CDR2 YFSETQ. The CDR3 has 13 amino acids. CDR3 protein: CASSLRGGETQYF. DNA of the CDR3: TGCGCCAGCAGCTTAAGAGGGGGAGAGACCCAGTACTTC.

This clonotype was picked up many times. CDR3 amino acids: CASSQVGQETQYF. The DNA for the CDR3 is TGTGCCAGCAGCCAGGTGGGCCAAGAGACCCAGTACTTC. The chain is built from TRBV7-2 and TRBJ2-5; D not certain. Germline V CDR1 and CDR2: SGHTA, FQGNSA. The CDR3 loop spans 13 amino acids. Between the trimmed V and J ends, which lost 5 bases and 1 base, there was a span of 8 bases.

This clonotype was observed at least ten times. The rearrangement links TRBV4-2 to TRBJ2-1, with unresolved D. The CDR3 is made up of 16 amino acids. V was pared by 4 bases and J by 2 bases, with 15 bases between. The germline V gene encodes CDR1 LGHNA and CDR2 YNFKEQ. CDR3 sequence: CASSPGPSQPYNEQFF. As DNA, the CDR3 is TGTGCCAGCAGCCCCGGACCGAGCCAACCCTACAATGAGCAGTTCTTC.

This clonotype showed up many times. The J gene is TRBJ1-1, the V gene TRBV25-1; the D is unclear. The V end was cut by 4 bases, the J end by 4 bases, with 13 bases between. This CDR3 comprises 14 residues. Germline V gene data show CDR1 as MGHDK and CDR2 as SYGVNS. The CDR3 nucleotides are TGTGCCAGCAGTGGAACAGCCCTGGGCACTGAAGCTTTCTTT. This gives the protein CASSGTALGTEAFF.

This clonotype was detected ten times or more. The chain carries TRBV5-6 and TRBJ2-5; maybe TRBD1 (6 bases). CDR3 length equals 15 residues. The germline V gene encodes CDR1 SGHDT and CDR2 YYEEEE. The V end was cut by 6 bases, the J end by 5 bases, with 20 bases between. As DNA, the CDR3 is TGTGCCAGCACCGCGACAGGAGAATCCTGGGAGACCCAGTACTTC. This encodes CASTATGESWETQYF.

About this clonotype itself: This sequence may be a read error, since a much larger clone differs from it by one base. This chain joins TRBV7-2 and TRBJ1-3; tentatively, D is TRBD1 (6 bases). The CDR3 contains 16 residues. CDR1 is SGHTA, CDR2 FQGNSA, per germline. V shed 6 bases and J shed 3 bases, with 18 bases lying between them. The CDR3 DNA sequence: TGTGCCAGCAGTGAACAAAGGGGGATATGTGGAAACACCATATATTTT. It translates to CASSEQRGICGNTIYF.

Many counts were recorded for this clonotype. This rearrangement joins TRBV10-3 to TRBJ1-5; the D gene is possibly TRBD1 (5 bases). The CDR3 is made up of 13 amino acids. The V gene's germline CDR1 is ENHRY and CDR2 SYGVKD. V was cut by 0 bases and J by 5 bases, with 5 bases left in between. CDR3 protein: CAISESGDQPQHF. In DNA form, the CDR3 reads TGTGCCATCAGTGAGTCGGGGGATCAGCCCCAGCATTTT.

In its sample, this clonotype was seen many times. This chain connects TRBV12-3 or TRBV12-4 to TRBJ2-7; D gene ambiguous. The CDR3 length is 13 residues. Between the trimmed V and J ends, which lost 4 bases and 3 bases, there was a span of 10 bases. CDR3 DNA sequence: TGTGCCAGCAGTTGGACCCGAATCTACGAGCAGTACTTC. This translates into CASSWTRIYEQYF.

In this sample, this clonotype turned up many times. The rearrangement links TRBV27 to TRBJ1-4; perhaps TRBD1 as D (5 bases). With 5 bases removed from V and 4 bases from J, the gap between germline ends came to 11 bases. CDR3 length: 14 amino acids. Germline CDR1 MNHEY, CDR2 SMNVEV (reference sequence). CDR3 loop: CASSHRQFNEKLFF. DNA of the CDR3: TGTGCCAGCAGTCATAGACAGTTTAATGAAAAACTGTTTTTT.

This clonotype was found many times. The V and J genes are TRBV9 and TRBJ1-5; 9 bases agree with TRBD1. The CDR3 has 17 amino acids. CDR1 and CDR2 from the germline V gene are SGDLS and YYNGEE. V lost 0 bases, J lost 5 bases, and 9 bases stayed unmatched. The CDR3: CASSVEPGTGYDQPQHF. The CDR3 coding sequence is TGTGCCAGCAGCGTAGAGCCCGGGACAGGGTATGATCAGCCCCAGCATTTT.

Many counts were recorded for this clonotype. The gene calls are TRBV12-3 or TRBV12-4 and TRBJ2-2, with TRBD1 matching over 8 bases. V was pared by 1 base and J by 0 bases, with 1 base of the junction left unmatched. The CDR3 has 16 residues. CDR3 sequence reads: CASSLEQGANTGELFF. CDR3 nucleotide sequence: TGTGCCAGCAGTTTAGAACAGGGGGCGAACACCGGGGAGCTGTTTTTT.